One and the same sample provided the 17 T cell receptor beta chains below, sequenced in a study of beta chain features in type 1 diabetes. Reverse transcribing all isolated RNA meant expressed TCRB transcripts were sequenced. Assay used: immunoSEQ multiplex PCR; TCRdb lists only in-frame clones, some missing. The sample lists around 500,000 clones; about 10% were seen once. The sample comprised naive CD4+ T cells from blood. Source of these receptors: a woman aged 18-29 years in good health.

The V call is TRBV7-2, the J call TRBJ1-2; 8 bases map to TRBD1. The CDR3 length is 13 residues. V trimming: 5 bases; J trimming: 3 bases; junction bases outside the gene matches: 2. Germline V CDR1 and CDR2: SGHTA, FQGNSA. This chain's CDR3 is CASSQGQDYGYTF. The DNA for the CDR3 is TGTGCCAGCAGCCAGGGACAGGACTATGGCTACACCTTC.

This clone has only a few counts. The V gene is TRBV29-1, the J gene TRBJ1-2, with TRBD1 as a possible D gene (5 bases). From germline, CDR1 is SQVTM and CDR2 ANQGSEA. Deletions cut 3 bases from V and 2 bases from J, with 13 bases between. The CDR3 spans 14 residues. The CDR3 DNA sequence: TGCAGCGTTGAGGCTGGCGGGACGAACTATGGCTACACCTTC. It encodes CSVEAGGTNYGYTF.

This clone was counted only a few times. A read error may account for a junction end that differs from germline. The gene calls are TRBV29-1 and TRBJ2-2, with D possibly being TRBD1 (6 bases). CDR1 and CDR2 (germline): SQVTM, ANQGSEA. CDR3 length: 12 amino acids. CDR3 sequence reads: CSVEGGAGELFF. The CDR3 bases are TGCAGCGTGGAAGGGGGAGCCGGGGAGCTGTTTTTT.

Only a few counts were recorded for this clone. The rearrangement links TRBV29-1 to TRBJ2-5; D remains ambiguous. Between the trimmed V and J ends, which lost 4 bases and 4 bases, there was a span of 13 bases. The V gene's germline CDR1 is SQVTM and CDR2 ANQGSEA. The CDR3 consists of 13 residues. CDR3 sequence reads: CSVAPRVVETQYF. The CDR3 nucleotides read TGCAGCGTTGCTCCCCGGGTGGTAGAGACCCAGTACTTC.

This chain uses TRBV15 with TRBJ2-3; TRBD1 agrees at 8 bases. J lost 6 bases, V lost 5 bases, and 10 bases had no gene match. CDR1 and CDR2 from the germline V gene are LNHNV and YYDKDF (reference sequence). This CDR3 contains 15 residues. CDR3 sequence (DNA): TGTGCCACCAGCTCCCCGGGACAGGTTGTTGATACGCAGTATTTT. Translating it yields CATSSPGQVVDTQYF.

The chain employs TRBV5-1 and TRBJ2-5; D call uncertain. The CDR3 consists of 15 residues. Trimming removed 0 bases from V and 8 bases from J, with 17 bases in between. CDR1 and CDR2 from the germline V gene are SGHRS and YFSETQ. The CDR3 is CASSLVSATGSTQYF. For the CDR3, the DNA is TGCGCCAGCAGCTTGGTTTCCGCTACGGGTTCTACCCAGTACTTC.

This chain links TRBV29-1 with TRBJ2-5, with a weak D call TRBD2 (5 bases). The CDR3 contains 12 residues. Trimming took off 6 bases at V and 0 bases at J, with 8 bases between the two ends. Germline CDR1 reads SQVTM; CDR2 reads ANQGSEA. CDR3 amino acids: CSVGRDQETQYF. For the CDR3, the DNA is TGCAGCGTAGGGCGGGACCAAGAGACCCAGTACTTC.

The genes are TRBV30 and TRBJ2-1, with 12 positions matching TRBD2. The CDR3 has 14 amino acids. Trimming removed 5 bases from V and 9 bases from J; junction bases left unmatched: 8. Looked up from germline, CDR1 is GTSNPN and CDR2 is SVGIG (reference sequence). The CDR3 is CAWHKTSGSFEQFF. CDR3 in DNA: TGTGCCTGGCATAAGACTAGCGGGAGTTTTGAGCAGTTCTTC.

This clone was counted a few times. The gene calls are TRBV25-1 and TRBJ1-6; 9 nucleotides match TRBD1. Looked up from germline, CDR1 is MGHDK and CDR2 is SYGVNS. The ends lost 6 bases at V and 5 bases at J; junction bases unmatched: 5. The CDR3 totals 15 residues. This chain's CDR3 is CASRGDRADNSPLHF. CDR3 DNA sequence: TGTGCCAGCAGGGGGGACAGGGCGGATAATTCACCCCTCCACTTT.

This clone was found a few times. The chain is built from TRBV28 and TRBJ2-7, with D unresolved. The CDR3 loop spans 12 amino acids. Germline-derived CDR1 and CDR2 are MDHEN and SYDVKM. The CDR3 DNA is TGTGCCAGCAGTCCCCGGACGGCCCTTATCGACGTC. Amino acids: CASSPRTALIDV.

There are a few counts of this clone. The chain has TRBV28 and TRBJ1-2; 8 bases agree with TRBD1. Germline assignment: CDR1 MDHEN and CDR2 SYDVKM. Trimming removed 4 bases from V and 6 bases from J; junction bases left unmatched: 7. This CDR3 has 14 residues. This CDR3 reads CASSSGQGSNGYTF. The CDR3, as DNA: TGTGCCAGCAGTTCCGGACAGGGCTCGAATGGCTACACCTTC.

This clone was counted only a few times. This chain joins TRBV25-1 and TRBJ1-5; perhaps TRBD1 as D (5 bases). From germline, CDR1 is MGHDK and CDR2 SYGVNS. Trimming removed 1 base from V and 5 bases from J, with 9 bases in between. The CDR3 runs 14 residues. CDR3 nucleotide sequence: TGTGCCAGCAGTGAATTCAGGGCCCATCAGCCCCAGCATTTT. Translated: CASSEFRAHQPQHF.

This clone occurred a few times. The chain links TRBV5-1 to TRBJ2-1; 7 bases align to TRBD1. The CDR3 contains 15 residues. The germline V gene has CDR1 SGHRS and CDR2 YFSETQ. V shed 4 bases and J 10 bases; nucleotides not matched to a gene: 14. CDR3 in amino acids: CASSPGTVPGEEQFF. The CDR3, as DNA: TGCGCCAGCAGCCCTGGGACAGTGCCGGGTGAGGAGCAGTTCTTC.

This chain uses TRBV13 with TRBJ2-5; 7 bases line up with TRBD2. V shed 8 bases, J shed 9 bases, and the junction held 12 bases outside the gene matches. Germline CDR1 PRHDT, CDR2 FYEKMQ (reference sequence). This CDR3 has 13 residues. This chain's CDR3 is CASARRERTAQYF. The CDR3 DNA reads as TGTGCCAGCGCCAGGCGGGAGCGAACGGCCCAGTACTTC.

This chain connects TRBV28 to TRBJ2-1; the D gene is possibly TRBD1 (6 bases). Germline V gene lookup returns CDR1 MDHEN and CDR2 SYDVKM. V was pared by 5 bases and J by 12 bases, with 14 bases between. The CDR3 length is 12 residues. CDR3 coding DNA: TGTGCCAGCAGTAACCCACAGGGCAGGCAGTTCTTC. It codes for CASSNPQGRQFF.

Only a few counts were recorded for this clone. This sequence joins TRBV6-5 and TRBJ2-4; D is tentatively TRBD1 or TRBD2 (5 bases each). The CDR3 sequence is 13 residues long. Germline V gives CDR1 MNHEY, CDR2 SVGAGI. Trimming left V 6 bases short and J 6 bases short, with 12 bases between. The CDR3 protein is CASRGDGRNIQYF. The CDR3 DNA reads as TGTGCCAGCAGGGGGGACGGTCGAAACATTCAGTACTTC.

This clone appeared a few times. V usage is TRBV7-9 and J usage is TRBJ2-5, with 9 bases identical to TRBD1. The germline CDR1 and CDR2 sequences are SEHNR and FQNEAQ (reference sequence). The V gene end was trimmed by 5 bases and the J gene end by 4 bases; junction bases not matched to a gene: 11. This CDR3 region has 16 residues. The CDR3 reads CASSPPNRGRRETQYF. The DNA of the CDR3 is TGTGCCAGCAGCCCACCCAACAGGGGGCGCCGAGAGACCCAGTACTTC.